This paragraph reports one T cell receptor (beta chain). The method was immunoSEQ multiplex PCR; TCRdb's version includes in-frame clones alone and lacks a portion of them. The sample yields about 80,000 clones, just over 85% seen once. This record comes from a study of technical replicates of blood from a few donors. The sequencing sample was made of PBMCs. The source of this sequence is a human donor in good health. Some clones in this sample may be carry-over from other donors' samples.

CDR3 in DNA: TGTGCCAGCAGCGCCTTACCGAGCTCTGGGGCCAACGTCCTGACTTTC. It specifies CASSALPSSGANVLTF. This chain uses TRBV5-5 with TRBJ2-6; D is unclear. Trimming pared 4 bases from V and 0 bases from J, leaving 11 bases between. The CDR3 is made up of 16 amino acids. Germline V CDR1 and CDR2: SGHKS, YYEKEE (reference sequence).